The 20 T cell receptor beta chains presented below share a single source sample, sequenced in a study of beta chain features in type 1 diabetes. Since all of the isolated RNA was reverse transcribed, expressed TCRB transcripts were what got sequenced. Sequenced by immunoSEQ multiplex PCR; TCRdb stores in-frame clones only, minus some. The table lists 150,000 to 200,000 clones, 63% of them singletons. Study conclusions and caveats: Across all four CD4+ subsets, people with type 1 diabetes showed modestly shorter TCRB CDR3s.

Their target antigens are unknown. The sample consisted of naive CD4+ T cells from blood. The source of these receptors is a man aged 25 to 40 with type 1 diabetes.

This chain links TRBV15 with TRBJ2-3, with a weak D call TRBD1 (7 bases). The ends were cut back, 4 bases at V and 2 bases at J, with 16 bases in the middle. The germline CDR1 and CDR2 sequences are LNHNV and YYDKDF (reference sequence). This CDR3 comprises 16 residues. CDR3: CATSTLQGGFTDTQYF. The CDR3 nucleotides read TGTGCCACCAGCACCCTCCAGGGGGGCTTCACAGATACGCAGTATTTT.

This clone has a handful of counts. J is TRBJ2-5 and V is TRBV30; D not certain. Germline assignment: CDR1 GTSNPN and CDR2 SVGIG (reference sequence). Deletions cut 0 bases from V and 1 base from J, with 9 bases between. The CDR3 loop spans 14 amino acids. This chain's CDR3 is CAWSVGSFQETQYF. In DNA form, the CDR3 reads TGTGCCTGGAGTGTAGGGTCTTTCCAAGAGACCCAGTACTTC.

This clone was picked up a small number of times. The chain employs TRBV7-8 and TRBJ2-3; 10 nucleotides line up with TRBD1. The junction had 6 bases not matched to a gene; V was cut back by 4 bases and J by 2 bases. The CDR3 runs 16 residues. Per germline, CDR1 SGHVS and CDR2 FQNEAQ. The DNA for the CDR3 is TGTGCCAGCAGCTCCCGGGACAGGGGAAACACAGATACGCAGTATTTT. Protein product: CASSSRDRGNTDTQYF.

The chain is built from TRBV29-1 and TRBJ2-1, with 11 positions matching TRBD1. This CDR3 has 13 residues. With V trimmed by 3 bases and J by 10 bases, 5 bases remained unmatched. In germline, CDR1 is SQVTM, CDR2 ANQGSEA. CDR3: CSVEDRGRKEQFF. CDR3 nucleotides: TGCAGCGTTGAGGACAGGGGGCGCAAGGAGCAGTTCTTC.

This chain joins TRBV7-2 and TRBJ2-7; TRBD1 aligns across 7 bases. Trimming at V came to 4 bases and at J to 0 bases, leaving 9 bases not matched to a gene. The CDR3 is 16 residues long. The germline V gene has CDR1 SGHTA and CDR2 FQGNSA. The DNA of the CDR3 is TGTGCCAGCAGCTCTACCGGGACAGCGAGCTCCTACGAGCAGTACTTC. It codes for CASSSTGTASSYEQYF.

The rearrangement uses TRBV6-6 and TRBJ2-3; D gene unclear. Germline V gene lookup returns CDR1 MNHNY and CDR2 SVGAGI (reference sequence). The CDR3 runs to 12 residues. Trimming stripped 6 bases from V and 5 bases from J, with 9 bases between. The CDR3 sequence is CASSLPGDTQYF. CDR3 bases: TGTGCCAGCAGCCTGCCTGGAGATACGCAGTATTTT.

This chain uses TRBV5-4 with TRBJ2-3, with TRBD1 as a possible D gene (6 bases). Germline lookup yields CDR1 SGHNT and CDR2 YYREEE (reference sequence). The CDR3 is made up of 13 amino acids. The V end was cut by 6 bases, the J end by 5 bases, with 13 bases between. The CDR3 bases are TGTGCCAGCAACCCACAAGGGGGAGATACGCAGTATTTT. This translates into CASNPQGGDTQYF.

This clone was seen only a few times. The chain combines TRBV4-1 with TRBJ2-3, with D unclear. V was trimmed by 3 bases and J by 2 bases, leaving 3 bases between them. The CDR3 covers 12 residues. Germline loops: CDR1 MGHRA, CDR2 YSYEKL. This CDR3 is CASSQHTDTQYF. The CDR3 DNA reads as TGCGCCAGCAGCCAGCACACAGATACGCAGTATTTT.

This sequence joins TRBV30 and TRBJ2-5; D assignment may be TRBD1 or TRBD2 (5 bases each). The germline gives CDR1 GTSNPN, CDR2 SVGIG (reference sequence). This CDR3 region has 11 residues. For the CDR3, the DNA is TGTGGAGTGGGGGACCGAGAGACCCAGTACTTC. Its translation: CGVGDRETQYF.

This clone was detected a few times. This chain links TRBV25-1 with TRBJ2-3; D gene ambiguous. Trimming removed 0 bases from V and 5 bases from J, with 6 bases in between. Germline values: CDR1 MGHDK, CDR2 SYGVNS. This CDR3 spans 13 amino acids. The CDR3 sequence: CASSEYRVDTQYF. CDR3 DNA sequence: TGTGCCAGCAGTGAATACCGGGTAGATACGCAGTATTTT.

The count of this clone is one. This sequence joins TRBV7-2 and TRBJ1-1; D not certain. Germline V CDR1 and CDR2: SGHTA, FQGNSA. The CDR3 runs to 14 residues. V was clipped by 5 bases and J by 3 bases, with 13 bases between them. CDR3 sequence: CASSPDGDDTEAFF. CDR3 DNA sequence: TGTGCCAGCAGCCCGGACGGAGACGACACTGAAGCTTTCTTT.

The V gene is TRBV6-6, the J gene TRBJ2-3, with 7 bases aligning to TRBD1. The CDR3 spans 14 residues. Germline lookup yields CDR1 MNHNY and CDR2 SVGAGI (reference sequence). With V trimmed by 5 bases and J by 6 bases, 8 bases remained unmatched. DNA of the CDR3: TGTGCCAGCAGTCCGCCCGACAGGGCGGATACGCAGTATTTT. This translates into CASSPPDRADTQYF.

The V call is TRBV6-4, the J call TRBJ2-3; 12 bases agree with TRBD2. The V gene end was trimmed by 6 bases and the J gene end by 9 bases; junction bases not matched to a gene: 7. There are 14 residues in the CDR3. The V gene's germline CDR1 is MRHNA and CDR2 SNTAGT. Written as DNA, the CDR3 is TGTGCCAGCAGAGCCGGGACTAGCGGGTGGACGCAGTATTTT. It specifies CASRAGTSGWTQYF.

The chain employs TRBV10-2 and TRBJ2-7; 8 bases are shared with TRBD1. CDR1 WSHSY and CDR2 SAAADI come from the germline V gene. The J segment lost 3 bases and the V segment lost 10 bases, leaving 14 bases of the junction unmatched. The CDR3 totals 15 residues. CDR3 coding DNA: TGCGCCACCAACTCCGGCCGGACAGGGCTCTACGAGCAGTACTTC. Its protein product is CATNSGRTGLYEQYF.

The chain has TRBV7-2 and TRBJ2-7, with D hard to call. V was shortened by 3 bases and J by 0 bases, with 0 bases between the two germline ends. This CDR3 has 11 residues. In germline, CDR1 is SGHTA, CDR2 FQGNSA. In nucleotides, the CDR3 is TGTGCCAGCAGCTTCTCCTACGAGCAGTACTTC. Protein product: CASSFSYEQYF. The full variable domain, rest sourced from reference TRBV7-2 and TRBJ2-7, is GAGVSQSPSNKVTEKGKDVELRCDPISGHTALYWYRQSLGQGLEFLIYFQGNSAPDKSGLPSDRFSAERTGGSVSTLTIQRTQQEDSAVYLCASSFSYEQYFGPGTRLTVT.

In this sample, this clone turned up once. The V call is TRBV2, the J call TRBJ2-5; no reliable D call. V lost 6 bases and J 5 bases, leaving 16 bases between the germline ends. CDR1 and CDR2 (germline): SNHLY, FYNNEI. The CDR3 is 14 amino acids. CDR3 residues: CASRKSGLMETQYF. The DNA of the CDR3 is TGTGCCAGCAGAAAATCGGGCCTGATGGAGACCCAGTACTTC.

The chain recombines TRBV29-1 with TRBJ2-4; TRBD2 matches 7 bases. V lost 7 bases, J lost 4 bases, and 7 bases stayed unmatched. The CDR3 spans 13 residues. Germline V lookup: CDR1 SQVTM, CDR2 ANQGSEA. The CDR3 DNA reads TGCAGCGGGGCCCCTAGCGGTAAAAACATTCAGTACTTC. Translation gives CSGAPSGKNIQYF. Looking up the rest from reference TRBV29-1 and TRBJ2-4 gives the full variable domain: SAVISQKPSRDICQRGTSLTIQCQVDSQVTMMFWYRQQPGQSLTLIATANQGSEATYESGFVIDKFPISRPNLTFSTLTVSNMSPEDSSIYLCSGAPSGKNIQYFGAGTRLSVL.

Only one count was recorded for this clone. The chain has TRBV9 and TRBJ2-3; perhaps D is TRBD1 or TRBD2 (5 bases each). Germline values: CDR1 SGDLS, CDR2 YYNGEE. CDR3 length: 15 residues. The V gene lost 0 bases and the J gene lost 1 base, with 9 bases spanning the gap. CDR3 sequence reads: CASSVVGDRTDTQYF. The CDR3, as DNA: TGTGCCAGCAGCGTAGTAGGGGACCGCACAGATACGCAGTATTTT.

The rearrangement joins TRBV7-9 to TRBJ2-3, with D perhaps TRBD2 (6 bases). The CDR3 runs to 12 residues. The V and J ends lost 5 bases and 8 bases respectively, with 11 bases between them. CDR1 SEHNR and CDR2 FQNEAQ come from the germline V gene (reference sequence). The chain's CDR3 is CASSITEGTQYF. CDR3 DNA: TGTGCCAGCAGCATAACGGAGGGTACGCAGTATTTT.

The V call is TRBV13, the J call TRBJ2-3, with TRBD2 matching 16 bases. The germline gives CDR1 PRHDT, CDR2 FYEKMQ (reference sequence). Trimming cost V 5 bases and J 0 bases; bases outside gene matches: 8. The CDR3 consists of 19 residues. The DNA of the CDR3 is TGTGCCAGCAGCACCCCCGGGACTAGCGGGGGGGAAAGCACAGATACGCAGTATTTT. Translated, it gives CASSTPGTSGGESTDTQYF. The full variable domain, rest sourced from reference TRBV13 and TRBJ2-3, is AAGVIQSPRHLIKEKRETATLKCYPIPRHDTVYWYQQGPGQDPQFLISFYEKMQSDKGSIPDRFSAQQFSDYHSELNMSSLELGDSALYFCASSTPGTSGGESTDTQYFGPGTRLTVL.